This T cell receptor beta chain was recovered during a study of shared clonotypes between healthy human individuals. The overall study: Donors consisted of a couple of women and a few men between 18 and 49.

A deep-level run was used for the assay. Some clones are missing from TCRdb's copy, which holds only in-frame ones; the method was immunoSEQ multiplex PCR. The table has about 1 million clones, around 74% seen once; the top ten hold about 1.5%. The TCR comes from a young man in good health. Sample: memory CD4+ T cells sorted from blood. The subset here: CD45RA-negative fraction.

Written as DNA, the CDR3 is TGTGCCAGCAGTCACCGGGGGGCCCTAGCGGGTGTTTTCGCCGAGCAGTACTTC. Translated: CASSHRGALAGVFAEQYF. The chain uses TRBV9 and TRBJ2-7; 8 bases agree with TRBD2. CDR3 length equals 18 residues. CDR1 is SGDLS, CDR2 YYNGEE, per germline. J gave up 6 bases and V 5 bases, and 22 bases lay outside the gene matches. Full variable domain (remainder filled in from reference TRBV9 and TRBJ2-7): DSGVTQTPKHLITATGQRVTLRCSPRSGDLSVYWYQQSLDQGLQFLIQYYNGEERAKGNILERFSAQQFPDLHSELNLSSLELGDSALYFCASSHRGALAGVFAEQYFGPGTRLTVT.